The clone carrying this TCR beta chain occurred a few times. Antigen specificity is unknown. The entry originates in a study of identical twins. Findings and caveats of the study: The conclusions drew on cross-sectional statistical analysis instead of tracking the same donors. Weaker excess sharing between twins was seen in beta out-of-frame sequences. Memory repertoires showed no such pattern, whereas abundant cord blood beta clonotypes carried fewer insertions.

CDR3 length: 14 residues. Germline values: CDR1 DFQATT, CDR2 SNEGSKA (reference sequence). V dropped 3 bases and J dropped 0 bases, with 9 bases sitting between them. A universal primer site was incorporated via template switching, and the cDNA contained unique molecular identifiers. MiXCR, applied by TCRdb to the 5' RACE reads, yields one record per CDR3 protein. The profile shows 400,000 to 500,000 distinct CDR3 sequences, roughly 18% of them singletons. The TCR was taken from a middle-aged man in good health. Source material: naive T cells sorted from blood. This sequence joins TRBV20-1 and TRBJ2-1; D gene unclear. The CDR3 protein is CSASTDISYNEQFF. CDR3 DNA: TGCAGTGCTAGTACAGACATCTCCTACAATGAGCAGTTCTTC.